This T cell receptor beta chain was retrieved from a study of T cells in tumors after PD-1 blockade. Turning to the study itself: Treatment was either pembrolizumab 200 mg every 3 weeks or cemiplimab 350 mg every 2 weeks. Some patients also took daily vismodegib 150 mg during anti-PD-1 treatment. Peripheral blood samples averaged approximately 37,000 unique clonotypes and 95,000 to 120,000 templates.

This CDR3 spans 15 amino acids. V was pared by 5 bases and J by 4 bases, with 17 bases between. Germline lookup yields CDR1 LNHDA and CDR2 SQIVND (reference sequence). Sequencing used immunoSEQ multiplex PCR; TCRdb keeps in-frame clones, though not all of them. Among 45,000 to 60,000 clones listed, 70% to 85% were seen once. The source was PBMCs, collected before anti-PD-1 therapy. The source is a human donor with advanced basal cell or squamous cell carcinoma (not recorded which). The chain employs TRBV19 and TRBJ1-1; tentative D call: TRBD1 (6 bases). CDR3: CASSAKGDLGTEAFF. CDR3 bases: TGTGCCAGTAGTGCGAAGGGGGATTTGGGCACTGAAGCTTTCTTT.